The subject of this entry is one T cell receptor (beta chain). Its antigen remains unknown. This CDR3 has 16 amino acids. Looked up from germline, CDR1 is KGHSH and CDR2 is LQKENI. V shed 6 bases and J 0 bases; nucleotides not matched to a gene: 5. These data originate in a study of T cells after yellow fever vaccination. General study findings and limits: After the booster, about 95% of CD4 and more than 85% of CD8 primary-response clones were re-detected.

UMIs were added to TCR cDNA along with a universal primer site when it was made by 5'RACE template switching. TCRdb fed the 5' RACE reads into MiXCR, producing one record per CDR3 protein. The sample records over 250,000 distinct CDR3 sequences, roughly 5.2% being singletons. The sequencing used CD4+ T cells sorted from PBMCs, collected on the day of the yellow fever booster vaccination. The receptor was derived from a man aged 18 to 35 who received the YFV17D yellow fever vaccine. The rearrangement joins TRBV18 to TRBJ1-6; 7 positions agree with TRBD1. The CDR3 sequence is CASSPDRSSYNSPLHF. The CDR3 DNA follows: TGTGCCAGCTCGCCGGACAGGAGCTCCTATAATTCACCCCTCCACTTT.